This TCR beta chain was identified in a study of CD8 T cells in Susac syndrome. CDR1 and CDR2 from the germline V gene are DFQATT and SNEGSKA (reference sequence). Between the trimmed V and J ends, which lost 2 bases and 5 bases, there was a span of 9 bases. This CDR3 is built from 12 residues. cDNA came from roughly 0.47 to 1 ug RNA primed by random hexamers. immunoSEQ multiplex PCR amplified TCR beta CDR3 across 54 Vbeta, 13 Jbeta. MiXCR, run by TCRdb on the immunoSEQ multiplex PCR reads, gives a single entry per CDR3 protein. The sample holds about 180,000 distinct CDR3 sequences; 85% to 95% are singletons and the top ten take around 0.15%. TCR beta sequences were obtained from blood CD8+ and CD4+ T cells. The multiple sclerosis controls, all treatment-naive patients, had relapsing-remitting disease that was stable or active. The CD8+ and CD4+ T cells were isolated magnetically using a negative isolation approach, whereas the TEMRA cells were enriched by FACS.

The sequence was obtained from a human donor with multiple sclerosis. The source material was CD8+ T cells from PBMCs. The chain recombines TRBV20-1 with TRBJ1-2, with D perhaps TRBD1 (5 bases). CDR3: CSARSRGYGYTF. The CDR3 nucleotides are TGCAGTGCTAGAAGCCGGGGGTATGGCTACACCTTC.